This T cell receptor (beta chain) was recovered during a study of cytomegalovirus exposure and HLA in healthy donors. This clone was picked up many times. Produced via immunoSEQ multiplex PCR; TCRdb's table is partial and in-frame only. The sample includes 120,000 or so clones, 70% to 90% of them seen just once. Trimming at V came to 0 bases and at J to 4 bases, leaving 8 bases not matched to a gene. Germline V gene data show CDR1 as SGHRS and CDR2 as YFSETQ. This CDR3 is 16 amino acids long. The validation cohort, a group of 120 or so subjects, included the donors and was separate from the approximately 650-subject first cohort.

The J gene is TRBJ2-3, the V gene TRBV5-1; 7 bases are a match to TRBD1. The source of this sequence is a woman aged 18-29 years in good health and CMV-seronegative. Material: PBMCs. Here the CDR3 DNA reads TGCGCCAGCAGCTTGGGGACCGGGACAGACCCAGATACGCAGTATTTT. This codes for CASSLGTGTDPDTQYF.